Following are 14 T cell receptor beta chains from one sample sequenced in a study of CD8 T cells in ankylosing spondylitis. TCRdb reanalysed the 5' RACE reads using MiXCR and keeps one entry per CDR3 protein. Here the sample spans 250,000 or so distinct CDR3 sequences, roughly 10% being singletons. The sample consisted of blood, either unsorted or a sorted T cell fraction (not recorded which). These receptors all come from a male donor with ankylosing spondylitis or in good health (not recorded which).

The V and J genes are TRBV3-1 and TRBJ2-1, with D possibly TRBD2 on 5 matching bases. Germline loops: CDR1 LGHDT, CDR2 YNNKEL (reference sequence). This CDR3 is 15 amino acids long. Trimming stripped 5 bases from V and 8 bases from J, with 19 bases between. The CDR3 here is CASSKPDVKGDEQFF. The CDR3 nucleotides are TGTGCCAGCAGCAAACCGGACGTCAAGGGAGATGAGCAGTTCTTC.

This clonotype has ten or more counts. The chain joins TRBV6-4 to TRBJ2-2; tentatively, D is TRBD1 or TRBD2 (6 bases each). The CDR3 has 16 residues. Trimming left V 6 bases short and J 5 bases short, with 19 bases between. The germline V gene has CDR1 MRHNA and CDR2 SNTAGT. This chain's CDR3 is CASSDQEGVHTGELFF. In DNA form, the CDR3 reads TGTGCCAGCAGCGACCAGGAGGGGGTACATACCGGGGAGCTGTTTTTT.

Concerning this clonotype itself: A much larger clone differs by one base, so this may be a read error. The chain carries TRBV5-1 and TRBJ2-2, with D possibly called TRBD1 or TRBD2 (6 bases each). The CDR3 runs to 17 residues. Per germline, CDR1 SGHRS and CDR2 YFSETQ. This chain's CDR3 is CANSPGDGQTNTGELFF. The CDR3 nucleotides read TGCGCCAACAGCCCGGGGGATGGACAGACTAACACCGGGGAGCTGTTTTTT. Full variable domain (remainder filled in from reference TRBV5-1 and TRBJ2-2): KAGVTQTPRYLIKTRGQQVTLSCSPISGHRSVSWYQQTPGQGLQFLFEYFSETQRNKGNFPGRFSGRQFSNSRSEMNVSTLELGDSALYLCANSPGDGQTNTGELFFGEGSRLTVL.

This clonotype was seen repeatedly, ten times or more. The chain carries TRBV9 and TRBJ2-3; TRBD1 aligns across 11 bases. Germline V gives CDR1 SGDLS, CDR2 YYNGEE. The CDR3 consists of 15 residues. V lost 3 bases and J lost 6; bases outside the gene matches: 6. The CDR3 DNA sequence: TGTGCCAGCAGCGCCCGGGACAGGGGGATTGATACGCAGTATTTT. Translation gives CASSARDRGIDTQYF.

This clonotype was recorded many times. The chain uses TRBV6-5 and TRBJ2-7, with D uncertain. This CDR3 comprises 16 residues. Trimming left V 2 bases short and J 7 bases short, with 21 bases between. Germline CDR1 and CDR2: MNHEY and SVGAGI. The CDR3 region has the DNA TGTGCCAGCAGTTACCGTCCCCCCGTTGGGTTTACGGAGCAGTACTTC. As protein: CASSYRPPVGFTEQYF.

This clonotype came up many times. The chain joins TRBV20-1 to TRBJ2-3; 9 bases fit TRBD1. CDR3 length: 18 residues. Germline CDR1 DFQATT, CDR2 SNEGSKA (reference sequence). V dropped 6 bases and J dropped 2; count of bases not matched to a gene: 18. The CDR3 sequence: CSALWTGAGIPYTDTQYF. CDR3 DNA sequence: TGCAGTGCACTGTGGACAGGGGCAGGGATTCCTTACACAGATACGCAGTATTTT.

The chain uses TRBV6-1 and TRBJ2-5; D remains unclear. The ends were cut back, 3 bases at V and 1 base at J, with 6 bases in the middle. The CDR3 covers 13 residues. From germline, CDR1 is MNHNS and CDR2 SASEGT. The CDR3 spells CASSDTIQETQYF. The CDR3 DNA is TGTGCCAGCAGTGATACTATCCAAGAGACCCAGTACTTC.

This clonotype was counted ten times or more. This chain joins TRBV3-1 and TRBJ2-5, with D tentatively TRBD1 or TRBD2 (5 bases each). V lost 3 bases, J lost 3 bases, and 11 bases lay in between. Germline V gives CDR1 LGHDT, CDR2 YNNKEL (reference sequence). This CDR3 spans 14 amino acids. The CDR3 loop reads CASSQGRAKETQYF. The CDR3 DNA sequence: TGTGCCAGCAGCCAGGGACGGGCCAAAGAGACCCAGTACTTC.

This clonotype turned up a few times. The rearrangement links TRBV7-9 to TRBJ1-2; TRBD1 matches at 9 bases. The CDR3 consists of 13 residues. Per the germline V gene, CDR1 is SEHNR and CDR2 is FQNEAQ (reference sequence). V lost 5 bases, J lost 7 bases, and 5 bases stayed unmatched. CDR3 sequence: CASSHDRGGGYTF. The DNA for the CDR3 is TGTGCCAGCAGCCACGACAGGGGGGGTGGCTACACCTTC.

In this sample, this clonotype turned up a few times. The V call is TRBV10-3, the J call TRBJ1-5; D might be TRBD1 (6 bases). V was trimmed by 6 bases and J by 4 bases, leaving 10 bases between them. Germline V gene lookup returns CDR1 ENHRY and CDR2 SYGVKD. There are 13 residues in the CDR3. The CDR3 is CAIRGRGNQPQHF. For the CDR3, the DNA is TGTGCCATCAGGGGAAGGGGGAATCAGCCCCAGCATTTT.

This clonotype has ten or more counts. V usage is TRBV20-1 and J usage is TRBJ1-1; D not certain. Trimming pared 7 bases from V and 1 base from J, leaving 13 bases between. Germline loops: CDR1 DFQATT, CDR2 SNEGSKA (reference sequence). The CDR3 is 13 residues long. In DNA form, the CDR3 reads TGCAGTGTCAGAGGGCGGGAGAACACTGAAGCTTTCTTT. Translating gives CSVRGRENTEAFF.

The V and J genes are TRBV25-1 and TRBJ2-7; 8 nucleotides match TRBD1. The CDR3 covers 14 residues. After removal of 5 bases from V and 2 bases from J, the junction contained 5 bases not matched to a gene. Germline V CDR1 and CDR2: MGHDK, SYGVNS. The CDR3 DNA reads as TGTGCCAGCAGTCGGACAGGGCCTCCCTACGAGCAGTACTTC. This gives the protein CASSRTGPPYEQYF.

This clonotype was counted many times. The chain has TRBV15 and TRBJ2-3; TRBD1 matches 8 bases. From germline, CDR1 is LNHNV and CDR2 YYDKDF (reference sequence). The length of the CDR3 is 14 residues. The junction had 8 bases not matched to a gene; V was cut back by 8 bases and J by 4 bases. The CDR3: CATEQGARADTQYF. The CDR3 coding sequence is TGTGCCACCGAGCAGGGGGCGCGGGCAGATACGCAGTATTTT.

In this sample, this clonotype turned up many times. The genes are TRBV15 and TRBJ2-3; 13 nucleotides agree with TRBD2. With V trimmed by 3 bases and J by 1 base, 1 base remained unmatched. The CDR3 runs 16 residues. Looked up from germline, CDR1 is LNHNV and CDR2 is YYDKDF (reference sequence). CDR3 region: CATSSTSGGGTDTQYF. The CDR3 DNA reads TGTGCCACCAGCAGCACTAGCGGGGGGGGCACAGATACGCAGTATTTT.